Listed below are T cell receptor beta chains from one sample, sequenced in a study of cytomegalovirus exposure and HLA in healthy donors. TCRdb keeps only in-frame clones here, not all; method: immunoSEQ multiplex PCR. The sample lists 100,000 or so clones; about 79% were seen once. Sequencing was carried out using PBMCs. The receptor set was obtained from a man aged 45-65 years in good health and CMV-seropositive. Each CDR3 is given with its conserved first and last residue. Each record gives: CDR3 DNA, CDR3 protein, clone size, D gene, J gene, V gene. The D gene is left open where the match is weak. The size field is filled for only some rows; it gives once, few, many or a size class.

TGTGCCTGGACTAGCGGGGTCTCCTACGAGCAGTACTTC CAWTSGVSYEQYF NA TRBD2 TRBJ2-7 TRBV30
TGTGCCAGCAGCTTGAGGATGGGGGGAGGCACTGAAGCTTTCTTT CASSLRMGGGTEAFF NA NA TRBJ1-1 TRBV5-6
TGTGCCACCAGCGGAGATCCGAGGACAGGGGGCAGGAATGAGCAGTTCTTC CATSGDPRTGGRNEQFF few TRBD1 TRBJ2-1 TRBV15
TGTGCCAGCAGTGTAGCGGGAGTAGGCTCTGGGGCCAACGTCCTGACTTTC CASSVAGVGSGANVLTF NA TRBD2 TRBJ2-6 TRBV25-1
TGTGCCAGCGGTCAGATAGTAGCGTCTGTTAAGGATCAGCCCCAGCATTTT CASGQIVASVKDQPQHF NA NA TRBJ1-5 TRBV2
TGCGCCAGCAGCGTTCCGCAGGGGACCGGGGAGCTGTTTTTT CASSVPQGTGELFF NA NA TRBJ2-2 TRBV5-1
TGTGCCAGCAGTTGGACGGACAGGCAAGAGACCCAGTACTTC CASSWTDRQETQYF few TRBD1 TRBJ2-5 TRBV27
TGTGCCAGCAGCGTAGTAATGGGCAGCTACAATGAGCAGTTCTTC CASSVVMGSYNEQFF NA NA TRBJ2-1 TRBV9
TGTGCCTGGAGCCTACCAGGGGGCCGGAAGACCCAGTACTTC CAWSLPGGRKTQYF NA TRBD1 TRBJ2-5 TRBV30
TGTGCCAGCTCACCCGGGTCTCAAGAGACCCAGTACTTC CASSPGSQETQYF NA NA TRBJ2-5 TRBV18
TGCGCCAGCAGCTTCTACCAAAGGACTAGCGGGAGTGGTGAGCAGTTCTTC CASSFYQRTSGSGEQFF few TRBD2 TRBJ2-1 TRBV5-1
TGTGCCAGCAGCTTCCTCGGAGGGACAGGGTATGGCTACACCTTC CASSFLGGTGYGYTF NA TRBD1 TRBJ1-2 TRBV11-2
TGTGCCAGTAGTTCTTACCGGGGGAACACCGGGGAGCTGTTTTTT CASSSYRGNTGELFF NA NA TRBJ2-2 TRBV19
TGTGCCAGCAGTCGGACAGGGTATGAAAAACTGTTTTTT CASSRTGYEKLFF NA TRBD1 TRBJ1-4 TRBV27
TGTGCCACCAGCTGGGGGACAGATCGGGAGACCCAGTACTTC CATSWGTDRETQYF once TRBD1 TRBJ2-5 TRBV15
TGTGCCAGCAGCTTAGGTAGCGGGAGGGCGAGCAGGAATGAGCAGTTCTTC CASSLGSGRASRNEQFF NA TRBD2 TRBJ2-1 TRBV11-3
TGTGCCAGCAGCCGGGACAGGGGTCTAGCTGGGGCCAACGGCCTGACTTTC CASSRDRGLAGANGLTF NA TRBD1 TRBJ2-6 TRBV5-6
TGTGCCAGCAGCCCCAAGGGACAGGGAGGCACTGAAGCTTTCTTT CASSPKGQGGTEAFF NA TRBD1 TRBJ1-1 TRBV2
TGTGCCAGCACTGTTTACAATGAGCAGTTCTTC CASTVYNEQFF few NA TRBJ2-1 TRBV2
TGCGCCAGCAGCTTGGATGGGAGAAGCAATCAGCCCCAGCATTTT CASSLDGRSNQPQHF NA NA TRBJ1-5 TRBV5-1
TGTGCCAGCAGCTTGCAGGGTTCTGGATATGGCTACACCTTC CASSLQGSGYGYTF NA NA TRBJ1-2 TRBV7-2
TGTGCCAGCTCACCGGGACTAGCGGGCCATGCCCTATGGAATGAGCAGTTCTTC CASSPGLAGHALWNEQFF NA TRBD2 TRBJ2-1 TRBV18
TGTGCCTGGAGTGACACAGGGAGCTTCGAGCCCCAGCATTTT CAWSDTGSFEPQHF NA NA TRBJ1-5 TRBV30
TGTGCCAGCAGTCCGGTCCCTTGGGGCGATCAGCCCCAGCATTTT CASSPVPWGDQPQHF NA NA TRBJ1-5 TRBV27
TGTGCCAGCAGCGGCCCCAACGGGGTTGGCTACGAGCAGTACTTC CASSGPNGVGYEQYF NA NA TRBJ2-7 TRBV7-8
TGTGCCAGCAGCGCCCCCGACAGGGCTACAGATACGCAGTATTTT CASSAPDRATDTQYF few TRBD1 TRBJ2-3 TRBV5-4
TGCAGTGCTAGAACACCCTACGAGCAGTACTTC CSARTPYEQYF NA NA TRBJ2-7 TRBV20-1
TGTGCCAGCAGCTTAGCATCGTCTAGCGGGAGGTACGAGCAGTACTTC CASSLASSSGRYEQYF NA TRBD2 TRBJ2-7 TRBV7-9
TGTGCCAGCAGCTATGGGGGCAGGTACGAGCAGTACTTC CASSYGGRYEQYF NA NA TRBJ2-7 TRBV7-9
TGTGCCAGCAGCCCCGGGACTACTTACACAGATACGCAGTATTTT CASSPGTTYTDTQYF NA TRBD2 TRBJ2-3 TRBV7-8
TGCGCCAGCAGCACAGGGGTGGGATACGAGCAGTACTTC CASSTGVGYEQYF NA TRBD1 TRBJ2-7 TRBV10-1
TGTGCCAGCAGTCCCGGACCGGGGTATGGCTACACCTTC CASSPGPGYGYTF few NA TRBJ1-2 TRBV6-6
TGTGCCAGCAGCTCCCTAGCGAACCCCTACAATGAGCAGTTCTTC CASSSLANPYNEQFF NA NA TRBJ2-1 TRBV5-6
TGTGCCAGCAGCTCGCCGGGACTAGCGGGGGGATGGAACGGGGAGCTGTTTTTT CASSSPGLAGGWNGELFF once TRBD2 TRBJ2-2 TRBV11-2
TGTGCCAGCAGTGGGGCAGGGGGTGGGAATGAAAAACTGTTTTTT CASSGAGGGNEKLFF NA TRBD1 TRBJ1-4 TRBV2
TGCGCCAGCAGCTCAAATCCGGGGGGCTATGGCTACACCTTC CASSSNPGGYGYTF few NA TRBJ1-2 TRBV5-1
TGTGCCAGTAGTATGCCGGGACAGGGTTTCTACGAGCAGTACTTC CASSMPGQGFYEQYF NA TRBD1 TRBJ2-7 TRBV19
TGCGCCAGCGCCCCGGACAGGGCGGGAGATACGCAGTATTTT CASAPDRAGDTQYF few TRBD1 TRBJ2-3 TRBV5-1
TGTGCCAGCAGCTTAAGCGCTAGCGGGGGGCGAAAGTACTTC CASSLSASGGRKYF NA TRBD2 TRBJ2-4 TRBV7-2
TGTGCCAGCAGCTTGCCGGGACAGGGGACCAACGAGCAGTACTTC CASSLPGQGTNEQYF once TRBD1 TRBJ2-7 TRBV5-4
TGTGCCAGTAGTGCTAATCCCGGGACAAAAAGAACTGAAGCTTTCTTT CASSANPGTKRTEAFF NA NA TRBJ1-1 TRBV19
TGTGCCAGCAGCCTAGTAGGAGGCACTGAAGCTTTCTTT CASSLVGGTEAFF NA NA TRBJ1-1 TRBV28
TGCGCCAGCAGCCCGGCCGTGATGGGACAGTCAAGGTACTTC CASSPAVMGQSRYF NA TRBD1 TRBJ2-5 TRBV5-1
TGCGCCAGCAGCCAATTTTGGGGTGGTATGGGGCATGGCTACACCTTC CASSQFWGGMGHGYTF NA NA TRBJ1-2 TRBV4-1
TGTGCCAGCAGGGCAGGGCGAGAGACCCAGTACTTC CASRAGRETQYF NA NA TRBJ2-5 TRBV5-4
TGTGCCAGCTCACCAGGCAGGGGGGGCACAGATACGCAGTATTTT CASSPGRGGTDTQYF NA NA TRBJ2-3 TRBV18
TGTGCCAGCAGCTTGGGGGGACTAGCGGGGATGAACGAGCAGTACTTC CASSLGGLAGMNEQYF NA TRBD2 TRBJ2-7 TRBV11-3
TGTGCCAGCAGCCTCGTGGAGTACACTGAAGCTTTCTTT CASSLVEYTEAFF few NA TRBJ1-1 TRBV4-2
TGTGCCAGCAGCTCCCAGGGACAGGGGAGGGGTAAGCAGTACTTC CASSSQGQGRGKQYF NA TRBD1 TRBJ2-7 TRBV7-3
TGTGCCAGCAGCCCACAGGGGCTCCCGTTCTATGGCTACACCTTC CASSPQGLPFYGYTF few TRBD1 TRBJ1-2 TRBV7-8
TGCGCCAGCAGCTTCGGGACTAGCGCATGGGAGACCCAGTACTTC CASSFGTSAWETQYF few TRBD2 TRBJ2-5 TRBV5-1
TGTGCCAGCAGGGTCCCTGACAGGATCTATGGCTACACCTTC CASRVPDRIYGYTF NA NA TRBJ1-2 TRBV28
TGTGCCAGCAGTGGTGGCAGGACTAGCGGGAGTCTTTATTGCAGTCAGTACTTC CASSGGRTSGSLYCSQYF NA TRBD2 TRBJ2-4 TRBV25-1
TGTGCCAGCAGCTTGGGGACAGGTTCTGACAACTATGGCTACACCTTC CASSLGTGSDNYGYTF many TRBD1 TRBJ1-2 TRBV5-4